This TCR beta chain was identified in a study of shared clonotypes between healthy human individuals. CD45RO-negative cells were positively selected for CCR7, leaving out terminally differentiated effector memory CD45RA+ cells. TCRdb keeps only in-frame clones here, not all; method: immunoSEQ multiplex PCR. The sample contains around 550,000 clones, around 95% of which appear only once. Per germline, CDR1 SGHVS and CDR2 FQNEAQ. V lost 1 base and J 3 bases, leaving 10 bases between the germline ends. The CDR3 runs 14 residues. The source of this sequence is a woman aged 25 to 39 in good health. This chain joins TRBV7-8 and TRBJ2-7; D ambiguous. Sequencing was done on a sample of naive CD8+ T cells sorted from blood. CDR3 protein: CASSLDPGYYEQYF. The CDR3 nucleotides are TGTGCCAGCAGCTTAGATCCGGGTTACTACGAGCAGTACTTC.